The entry below gives a single TCR beta chain sequence along with its context. Its target antigen remains unknown. Base-call qualities are not available, and no considerably larger clone is one nucleotide away. The sample is drawn from a study of blood T cell repertoires in COVID-19 (dated by TCRdb to about 2020). In the study overall: The collaborator samples originated in the United States, Italy and Spain and spanned the acute and convalescent phases of COVID-19. The prospective study material was composed of cDNA or gDNA derived from T cells, B-cell-depleted T cells, or PBMCs. Subjects who had been exposed to COVID-19, were actively infected with it, or had recovered from it provided the deeply sampled blood TCRbeta repertoires that made up the dataset. A freely available public database, intended as a resource for researchers studying the immune response to SARS-CoV-2, is where the repertoires were released. Samples came from the ongoing ImmuneRACE study (first 160 participants) plus 1,254 subjects from 6 global collaborators. Nearly every sample came with metadata listing a de-identified subject ID, COVID-19 status, age in years and sex. Where HLA class I and class II types were available, the types were taken from metadata supplied by the sample provider, not from assay-based typing. Paper-wide results and their limitations: The amount of clinical and demographic metadata varied by source and participant and was provided uncurated.

V was cut back by 4 bases and J by 2 bases, leaving a gap of 9 bases between them. The CDR3 measures 14 amino acids from cysteine to phenylalanine. Only the CDR3 portion is preserved as DNA: 42 bases, with reading frame beginning at the first base. CDR1 SGHDN and CDR2 FVKESK were looked up in the germline V gene. TCRbeta CDR3 regions were amplified from genomic DNA by means of the immunoSEQ Assay, a bias-controlled multiplex PCR. For the original study's pipeline: The number of nucleated cells in each sample was estimated from the amplification of reference gene primers within the assay. To quantify the absolute abundance of each unique TCRbeta CDR3 rearrangement, sequence reads were collapsed and filtered. Productive Simpson clonality was computed per sample as the square root of Simpson's diversity index over productive rearrangements. Drawn from immuneACCESS, this table holds only the in-frame rearrangements with V and J called that TCRdb kept. Clones are partly lost; checked studies trace under half to an unresolved V gene and leave the rest unexplained. V and J calls and clone size follow that table, whereas D and trimming were derived from the DNA. The sample profile shows 300,000 to 400,000 clones; 87% of them were found once. The ten largest clones capture about 0.93% of the sample.

Participants in the prospective study were aged roughly 18 to 89 years, lived in under 30 United States geographic areas, and enrolled through a virtual design. In the prospective study, participants were assigned to cohorts based on the clinical history participants reported in a screening survey and a study questionnaire. ImmuneRACE Cohort 3 recovered participants were defined by two consecutive negative NP/OP PCR tests, healthcare professional clearance, or symptom resolution. In the prospective study, mobile phlebotomists collected whole blood, serum and a nasopharyngeal or oropharyngeal swab from each participant. Over a roughly 2-month period, participants in the prospective study had the option of providing additional blood draws and questionnaires. Prospective study blood samples were shipped either frozen or at room temperature before DNA extraction.

This sequence originates from a woman aged 25-40 years who had recovered from COVID-19. The chain is encoded by TRBV14 joined to TRBJ1-3; no D gene call is confident. Sample: PBMCs or T cells enriched from blood (not recorded which). CDR3 loop: CASSRRVTGNTIYF. The bases read TGTGCCAGCAGCCGCCGGGTTACTGGAAACACCATATATTTT.